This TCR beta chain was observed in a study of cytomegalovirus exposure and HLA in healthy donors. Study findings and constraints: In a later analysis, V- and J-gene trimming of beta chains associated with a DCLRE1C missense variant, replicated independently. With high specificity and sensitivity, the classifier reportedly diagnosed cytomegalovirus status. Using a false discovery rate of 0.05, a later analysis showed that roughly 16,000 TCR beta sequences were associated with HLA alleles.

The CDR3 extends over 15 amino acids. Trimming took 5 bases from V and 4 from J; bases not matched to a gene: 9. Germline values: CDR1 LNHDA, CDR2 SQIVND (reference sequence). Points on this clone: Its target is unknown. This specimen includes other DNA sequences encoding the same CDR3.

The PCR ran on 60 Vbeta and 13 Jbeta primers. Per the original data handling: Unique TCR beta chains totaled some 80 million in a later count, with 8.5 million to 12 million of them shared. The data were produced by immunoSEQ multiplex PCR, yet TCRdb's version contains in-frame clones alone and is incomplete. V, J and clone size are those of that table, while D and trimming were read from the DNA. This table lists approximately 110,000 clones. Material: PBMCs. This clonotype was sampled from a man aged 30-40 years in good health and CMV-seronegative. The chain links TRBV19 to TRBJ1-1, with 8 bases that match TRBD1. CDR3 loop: CASSLTGGESTEAFF. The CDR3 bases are TGTGCCAGTAGTCTTACAGGGGGGGAGAGCACTGAAGCTTTCTTT.